One and the same sample provided the 3 T cell receptor beta chains below, sequenced in a study of follicular helper T cells after annual influenza vaccination. Assay: immunoSEQ multiplex PCR; the TCRdb copy retains only in-frame clones and omits some. This repertoire shows 9,500 to 10,000 clones, about 83% found once; its top ten account for less than 0.45%. As for time point: 2014-2015 season, 7 days after vaccination. The specimen was CXCR5- memory CD4+ T cells sorted from blood, collected 7 days after influenza vaccination. These receptors all come from an adult who received the influenza vaccine.

The chain joins TRBV6-6 to TRBJ1-6; D possibly corresponds to TRBD1 (6 bases). Trimming took 10 bases from V and 5 from J, leaving 18 bases between them. The CDR3 loop spans 15 amino acids. The germline CDR1 and CDR2 sequences are MNHNY and SVGAGI (reference sequence). CDR3 in DNA: TGTGCCATCAAGAATAGAACAGGGCATAATTCACCCCTCCACTTT. Its protein is CAIKNRTGHNSPLHF.

The V and J genes are TRBV5-1 and TRBJ1-1, with D perhaps TRBD1 (6 bases). This CDR3 is 11 amino acids long. V dropped 6 bases and J dropped 11 bases, with 14 bases sitting between them. Germline V lookup: CDR1 SGHRS, CDR2 YFSETQ. CDR3 DNA sequence: TGCGCCAGCACCATAGGACAGTTGGCTTTCTTT. As protein: CASTIGQLAFF.

As DNA, the CDR3 is TGTGCCAGCAGCCTTCACTTCTCTGTCCCCTACGAGCAGTACTTC. Residues: CASSLHFSVPYEQYF. The V gene is TRBV11-3, the J gene TRBJ2-7, with D unresolved. The V and J ends lost 5 bases and 2 bases respectively, with 16 bases between them. The CDR3 sequence is 15 residues long. The germline CDR1 and CDR2 sequences are SGHNT and YENEEA.